The 21 T cell receptor beta chains below were found in one sample sequenced in a study of technical replicates of blood from a few donors. The data were produced by immunoSEQ multiplex PCR, yet TCRdb's version contains in-frame clones alone and is incomplete. This sample has 15,000 to 20,000 clones, with approximately 87% found just once. The sequencing sample was made of PBMCs. The receptor source for this set is a human donor in good health.

In this sample, this clone turned up once. The rearrangement links TRBV15 to TRBJ2-7; D uncertain. V dropped 5 bases and J dropped 5 bases, with 16 bases sitting between them. CDR3 length: 14 amino acids. Germline assignment: CDR1 LNHNV and CDR2 YYDKDF (reference sequence). Here the CDR3 reads CATSGEIAHDEQYF. The CDR3 DNA sequence: TGTGCCACCAGCGGTGAAATAGCCCACGACGAGCAGTACTTC.

The chain joins TRBV5-4 to TRBJ2-2, with 14 nucleotides matching TRBD2. This CDR3 has 18 residues. V lost 0 bases, J lost 3 bases, and 4 bases stayed unmatched. Germline CDR1 is SGHNT and CDR2 is YYREEE (reference sequence). This chain's CDR3 is CASSLGGTSGSYTGELFF. CDR3 in DNA: TGTGCCAGCAGCTTGGGGGGGACTAGCGGGAGTTACACCGGGGAGCTGTTTTTT.

The rearrangement links TRBV10-3 to TRBJ2-3; 9 nucleotides agree with TRBD2. Losses at the gene ends were 0 bases for V and 4 bases for J; bases not matched to a gene: 2. Germline CDR1 and CDR2: ENHRY and SYGVKD. This CDR3 has 15 amino acids. CDR3 DNA: TGTGCCATCAGTGAGTCTAGCGGGAGTGCAGATACGCAGTATTTT. This translates into CAISESSGSADTQYF.

This rearrangement joins TRBV7-9 to TRBJ2-2; the D gene is possibly TRBD1 (5 bases). From germline, CDR1 is SEHNR and CDR2 FQNEAQ (reference sequence). The CDR3 extends over 19 amino acids. Trimming took off 0 bases at V and 6 bases at J, with 23 bases between the two ends. This CDR3 is CASSLAYRQDSLGPGELFF. The CDR3 nucleotides are TGTGCCAGCAGCTTAGCCTACAGACAAGACTCTCTGGGGCCCGGGGAGCTGTTTTTT.

The chain recombines TRBV9 with TRBJ2-2; D is undetermined. Germline V gene data show CDR1 as SGDLS and CDR2 as YYNGEE. This CDR3 region has 15 residues. Trimming took off 3 bases at V and 3 bases at J, with 12 bases between the two ends. The CDR3 sequence: CASSGRGTDTGELFF. The DNA of the CDR3 is TGTGCCAGCAGCGGAAGAGGCACGGACACCGGGGAGCTGTTTTTT. The full variable domain, with the rest looked up from reference TRBV9 and TRBJ2-2, is DSGVTQTPKHLITATGQRVTLRCSPRSGDLSVYWYQQSLDQGLQFLIQYYNGEERAKGNILERFSAQQFPDLHSELNLSSLELGDSALYFCASSGRGTDTGELFFGEGSRLTVL.

The rearrangement links TRBV5-1 to TRBJ1-2; possibly TRBD1 for D (6 bases). CDR1 is SGHRS, CDR2 YFSETQ, per germline. V was pared by 0 bases and J by 4 bases, with 13 bases between. CDR3 length: 15 amino acids. In nucleotides, the CDR3 is TGCGCCAGCAGCTTGGTTCAGGGGACCGGCTATGGCTACACCTTC. It specifies CASSLVQGTGYGYTF.

This clone appeared a single time. The J gene is TRBJ1-2, the V gene TRBV10-1; D unresolved. CDR1 WNHNN and CDR2 SYGVQD come from the germline V gene (reference sequence). V was clipped by 2 bases and J by 4 bases, with 8 bases between them. CDR3 length: 13 amino acids. The CDR3 bases are TGCGCCAGCAGTGAGGGAGCCAGCTATGGCTACACCTTC. It encodes CASSEGASYGYTF.

This chain uses TRBV5-1 with TRBJ2-3; D possibly corresponds to TRBD2 (5 bases). Germline CDR1 reads SGHRS; CDR2 reads YFSETQ. The length of the CDR3 is 16 residues. Trimming cost V 0 bases and J 2 bases, with 13 bases left between them. CDR3 sequence (DNA): TGCGCCAGCAGCTTGGAGAGGGTCGGTGCCACAGATACGCAGTATTTT. Protein product: CASSLERVGATDTQYF.

V gene TRBV6-5 combines with J gene TRBJ2-5, with TRBD1 identical over 7 bases. Germline CDR1 MNHEY, CDR2 SVGAGI. The CDR3 runs to 14 residues. The trim removed 4 bases at V and 4 bases at J, leaving 6 bases unmatched. The CDR3 here is CASSFGQARETQYF. The CDR3 DNA reads TGTGCCAGCAGTTTCGGACAGGCTAGAGAGACCCAGTACTTC.

This chain connects TRBV5-4 to TRBJ2-3; a possible D gene is TRBD2 (6 bases). Per germline, CDR1 SGHNT and CDR2 YYREEE (reference sequence). The CDR3 runs 12 residues. Trimming shortened V by 4 bases and J by 5 bases, and 8 bases separated the two germline ends. The CDR3 DNA is TGTGCCAGCAGCGCCGGGGGAGATACGCAGTATTTT. It codes for CASSAGGDTQYF.

This chain links TRBV4-1 with TRBJ2-3; D remains unclear. Trimming pared 5 bases from V and 0 bases from J, leaving 15 bases between. CDR3 length equals 16 residues. Germline V lookup: CDR1 MGHRA, CDR2 YSYEKL. DNA of the CDR3: TGCGCCAGCAGCACCCCCAGACACGTTAGCACAGATACGCAGTATTTT. This gives the protein CASSTPRHVSTDTQYF.

By share, this clone counts as medium-sized (0.01 to 0.1%). The rearrangement joins TRBV27 to TRBJ2-1; 12 bases align to TRBD1. Trimming at V came to 8 bases and at J to 5 bases, leaving 4 bases not matched to a gene. CDR1 is MNHEY and CDR2 is SMNVEV in the germline V gene (reference sequence). The CDR3 consists of 14 residues. Here the CDR3 reads CASSGDRGHNEQFF. The CDR3 nucleotides read TGTGCCAGCTCCGGGGACAGGGGGCACAATGAGCAGTTCTTC.

This chain links TRBV5-1 with TRBJ1-5; possible D gene TRBD1, 5 bases. This CDR3 is 17 amino acids long. The V and J ends lost 3 bases and 0 bases respectively, with 16 bases between them. Germline CDR1 SGHRS, CDR2 YFSETQ. The CDR3 DNA follows: TGCGCCAGCAGCTGGGGGGGTTGGGGGGATAGCAATCAGCCCCAGCATTTT. Amino acid sequence: CASSWGGWGDSNQPQHF.

The rearrangement uses TRBV30 and TRBJ2-1; 9 positions agree with TRBD2. CDR1 is GTSNPN and CDR2 is SVGIG in the germline V gene (reference sequence). V shed 0 bases and J 3 bases; nucleotides not matched to a gene: 6. The CDR3 loop spans 16 amino acids. The CDR3 nucleotides read TGTGCCTGGAGTGTAGCGGGGGGCACATACTACAATGAGCAGTTCTTC. Translation: CAWSVAGGTYYNEQFF.

The chain recombines TRBV7-9 with TRBJ1-1; D perhaps matches TRBD1 (6 bases). The CDR3 totals 16 residues. V was trimmed by 5 bases and J by 1 base, leaving 17 bases between them. From germline, CDR1 is SEHNR and CDR2 FQNEAQ (reference sequence). The CDR3, as DNA: TGTGCCAGCAGCCGCACCACCTCGACAGGGAACACTGAAGCTTTCTTT. This encodes CASSRTTSTGNTEAFF.

CDR3 coding DNA: TGTGCCAGCTCACCACGCAGGACTGCAGATACGCAGTATTTT. It specifies CASSPRRTADTQYF. The chain links TRBV18 to TRBJ2-3, with D maybe TRBD2 (5 bases). Trimming left V 1 base short and J 4 bases short, with 9 bases between. The CDR3 spans 14 residues. Germline V gene sequence: CDR1 KGHSH, CDR2 LQKENI.

This rearrangement joins TRBV6-1 to TRBJ1-5; 9 bases agree with TRBD1. Germline-derived CDR1 and CDR2 are MNHNS and SASEGT. The V segment lost 3 bases and the J segment 2 bases; nucleotides outside the gene matches: 5. CDR3 length equals 16 residues. Here the CDR3 DNA reads TGTGCCAGCAGTGACCGGACAGGGGCAGGCAATCAGCCCCAGCATTTT. It translates to CASSDRTGAGNQPQHF.

The chain couples TRBV7-8 to TRBJ2-3, with D maybe TRBD1 (7 bases). There are 14 residues in the CDR3. The V and J ends lost 6 bases and 3 bases respectively, with 13 bases between them. The V gene's germline CDR1 is SGHVS and CDR2 FQNEAQ. CDR3 DNA sequence: TGTGCCAGCAGACCGACAGGGAGGACAGATACGCAGTATTTT. Translating gives CASRPTGRTDTQYF.

This chain links TRBV5-6 with TRBJ1-1, with 7 bases aligning to TRBD1. CDR3 length equals 14 residues. Per the germline V gene, CDR1 is SGHDT and CDR2 is YYEEEE. V was pared by 2 bases and J by 5 bases, with 6 bases of the junction left unmatched. This CDR3 is CASSFPDRATEAFF. For the CDR3, the DNA is TGTGCCAGCAGCTTTCCCGACAGGGCTACTGAAGCTTTCTTT. Using reference TRBV5-6 and TRBJ1-1 for the parts outside the CDR3, the full variable domain is DAGVTQSPTHLIKTRGQQVTLRCSPKSGHDTVSWYQQALGQGPQFIFQYYEEEERQRGNFPDRFSGHQFPNYSSELNVNALLLGDSALYLCASSFPDRATEAFFGQGTRLTVV.

The V call is TRBV28, the J call TRBJ1-1, with TRBD1 matching over 9 bases. J was trimmed by 7 bases and V by 4 bases; bases with no gene match: 19. The CDR3 has 18 amino acids. The V gene's germline CDR1 is MDHEN and CDR2 SYDVKM. The CDR3: CASSSPPDRGGWVDEAFF. CDR3 in DNA: TGTGCCAGCAGTTCCCCCCCCGACAGGGGGGGTTGGGTGGATGAAGCTTTCTTT.

CDR3 in DNA: TGTGCCAGCAGTACCGGGACAGCAGACTTCAGGGAATACAATGAGCAGTTCTTC. Protein product: CASSTGTADFREYNEQFF. The J gene is TRBJ2-1, the V gene TRBV28; 7 bases are shared with TRBD1. The CDR3 contains 18 residues. The germline V gene has CDR1 MDHEN and CDR2 SYDVKM. Unmatched junction bases numbered 17, after V lost 5 bases and J lost 4 bases.